The clone carrying this T cell receptor (beta chain) showed up just a few times. The data were obtained in a study of identical twins. Germline loops: CDR1 SGHTA, CDR2 FQGTGA. Trimming at V came to 2 bases and at J to 4 bases, leaving 6 bases not matched to a gene. CDR3 length: 16 amino acids. Each donor (without exception) was a healthy Caucasian. Template switching introduced a universal primer site, and the cDNA bore unique molecular identifiers. MiXCR, run by TCRdb on the 5' RACE reads, gives a single entry per CDR3 protein. The sample holds just over 450,000 distinct CDR3 sequences, 13% to 15% seen once. These same records also appear under a second study, on yellow fever vaccine responses in identical twins.

The clonotype was recovered from a woman between 18 and 30 years old in good health. The chain has TRBV7-3 and TRBJ2-1; the match to TRBD2 covers 9 bases. The sequenced material came from CD4+ T cells sorted from blood. The CDR3, as DNA: TGTGCCAGCAGCTTACTAGCGGGGAAAAATTACAATGAGCAGTTCTTC. This translates into CASSLLAGKNYNEQFF. The whole variable domain, remainder taken from reference TRBV7-3 and TRBJ2-1, is GAGVSQTPSNKVTEKGKYVELRCDPISGHTALYWYRQSLGQGPEFLIYFQGTGAADDSGLPNDRFFAVRPEGSVSTLKIQRTERGDSAVYLCASSLLAGKNYNEQFFGPGTRLTVL.